Listed below are T cell receptor beta chains from one sample, sequenced in a study of human T cells and chemical hapten exposure. Using its own MiXCR run on the RACE reads, TCRdb lists one record per CDR3 protein. This sample yields around 57,000 distinct CDR3 sequences, of which about 10% are seen a single time; less than 2% belongs to the top ten. This specimen was whole blood, taken in connection with sensitization to the hapten diphenylcyclopropenone (DPC). The receptors were sampled from a woman aged 40 to 49 with alopecia areata. Some clones in this sample may be carry-over from other donors' samples. The CDR3 runs from the conserved cysteine through the conserved F or W. D genes are given only for firm matches. A clone size is listed for some rows: how often the clone was seen (once, few, many), or a class if it is expanded.

D	J	size	V	DNA	CDR3
TRBD1	TRBJ2-7	NA	TRBV10-3	TGTGCCATCAGCGGGACAGGGGGCGCCTACGAGCAGTACTTC	CAISGTGGAYEQYF
TRBD2	TRBJ2-1	many	TRBV3-1	TGTGCCAGCAGCCCACGACTAGCGGGAGGGCCACCCTACAATGAGCAGTTCTTC	CASSPRLAGGPPYNEQFF
NA	TRBJ2-7	NA	TRBV4-1	TGCGCCAGCAGCCAAGATTTACAGGTTGCCTACGAGCAGTACTTC	CASSQDLQVAYEQYF
NA	TRBJ2-1	many	TRBV6-4	TGTGCCAGCAGTGAGCGGGATTTTGATGAGCAGTTCTTC	CASSERDFDEQFF
NA	TRBJ1-1	many	TRBV20-1	TGCAGTGGTGAGAACACTGAAGCTTTCTTT	CSGENTEAFF
TRBD2	TRBJ2-3	NA	TRBV18	TGTGCCAGCTCATCGTTAGCGGGATCCACAGATACGCAGTATTTT	CASSSLAGSTDTQYF
NA	TRBJ2-1	few	TRBV7-9	TGTGCCAGCAGCTTATCGCGAGGCTCCTACAATGAGCAGTTCTTC	CASSLSRGSYNEQFF
NA	TRBJ2-3	few	TRBV30	TGTGCCGTGGGGGTGACCACAGATACGCAGTATTTT	CAVGVTTDTQYF
TRBD1	TRBJ1-1	NA	TRBV12-3/TRBV12-4	TGTGCCAGCAGTTTAGAGGGGGCCTTGAACACTGAAGCTTTCTTT	CASSLEGALNTEAFF
NA	TRBJ2-3	NA	TRBV20-1	TGCAGTGCTACCGACCCAGGTCCTTATCCAGATACGCAGTATTTT	CSATDPGPYPDTQYF
TRBD2	TRBJ2-7	few	TRBV12-3/TRBV12-4	TGTGCCAGCAGTCTCGGGACTAGCGGGTTTTACGAGCAGTACTTC	CASSLGTSGFYEQYF
TRBD1	TRBJ1-3	many	TRBV4-3	TGCGCCAGCAGCCGGGACAGGAGCTCTGGAAACACCATATATTTT	CASSRDRSSGNTIYF
NA	TRBJ2-1	many	TRBV4-1	TGCGCCAGCAACTCCGCTCCTATTGGTTCCATATCCGGCTCCTACAATGAGCAGTTCTTC	CASNSAPIGSISGSYNEQFF
TRBD2	TRBJ2-1	few	TRBV20-1	TGCAGTGCTGGGCGGACTAGCGGGGGGATCTACAATGAGCAGTTCTTC	CSAGRTSGGIYNEQFF
NA	TRBJ2-1	many	TRBV28	TGTGCCAGCAGTTTATCCCCCCTAAATGAGCAGTTCTTC	CASSLSPLNEQFF
TRBD1	TRBJ1-1	few	TRBV18	TGTGCCAGCTCACCAATACAGGGGGATGGGACTGAAGCTTTCTTT	CASSPIQGDGTEAFF
NA	TRBJ2-7	many	TRBV2	TGTGCCAGCAACCCACCTACCCCTCCTTACGAGCAGTACTTC	CASNPPTPPYEQYF
TRBD1	TRBJ2-3	many	TRBV12-3/TRBV12-4	TGTGCCAGCAGGACCGGGACAGGGACTAGCACAGATACGCAGTATTTT	CASRTGTGTSTDTQYF
TRBD2	TRBJ2-1	many	TRBV28	TGTGCCAGCAGTTTACCCCCAGGACGGGGGACTAGCCGCGGACCCTACAATGAGCAGTTCTTC	CASSLPPGRGTSRGPYNEQFF
TRBD1	TRBJ1-2	few	TRBV4-3	TGCGCCAGCAGCCATCGCCAGGGGGCTTATGGCTACACCTTC	CASSHRQGAYGYTF
TRBD2	TRBJ2-3	NA	TRBV23-1	TGCGCCAGCAGTCTTTCGGCGGGGGGATCAGCAGATACGCAGTATTTT	CASSLSAGGSADTQYF
TRBD1	TRBJ2-7	NA	TRBV7-8	TGTGCCAGCAGCGCACCGGGACAGGGGGCATACGAGCAGTACTTC	CASSAPGQGAYEQYF
NA	TRBJ2-5	few	TRBV11-2	TGTGCCAGCACCCGGACACAAGAGACCCAGTACTTC	CASTRTQETQYF
NA	TRBJ1-6	many	TRBV18	TGTGCCAGCTCACCAGGGCTGACCAATTCACCCCTCCACTTT	CASSPGLTNSPLHF
TRBD1	TRBJ2-7	many	TRBV28	TGTGCCAGCAGTCCGGGACAGGGACCCTACGAGCAGTACTTC	CASSPGQGPYEQYF
NA	TRBJ1-1	many	TRBV29-1	TGCAGCGTCGGGGCAAGTCTGCATAACACTGAAGCTTTCTTT	CSVGASLHNTEAFF
NA	TRBJ2-3	NA	TRBV11-2	TGTGCCAGCAGCTCAACAGGAGCCGATACGCAGTATTTT	CASSSTGADTQYF
TRBD1	TRBJ2-2	many	TRBV6-2/TRBV6-3	TGTGCCATCCAGCCGGGACAGAGGAACACCGGGGAGCTGTTTTTT	CAIQPGQRNTGELFF
TRBD1	TRBJ2-1	few	TRBV19	TGTGCCAGTAGTACCACAGGGGACAATGAGCAGTTCTTC	CASSTTGDNEQFF
NA	TRBJ2-1	few	TRBV27	TGTGCCAGCAGTTTAAGCCGGCTAGCGCCCATTCTTTTC	CASSLSRLAPILF
TRBD2	TRBJ2-1	few	TRBV20-1	TGCAGTGCTACTGGACTAGCGGGAGCTTCCTACAATGAGCAGTTCTTC	CSATGLAGASYNEQFF
TRBD2	TRBJ2-1	few	TRBV6-4	TGTGCCAGCAGTGACTCGACTAGCGGGAGCAATGAGCAGTTCTTC	CASSDSTSGSNEQFF
NA	TRBJ2-7	many	TRBV20-1	TGCAGTGCACCGGACCGCTACGAGCAGTACTTC	CSAPDRYEQYF
NA	TRBJ1-1	few	TRBV5-1	TGCGCCAGCAGCTTGGAAAGTGTCAGGGTGAGCTGGGTGGACACTGAAGCTTTCTTT	CASSLESVRVSWVDTEAFF